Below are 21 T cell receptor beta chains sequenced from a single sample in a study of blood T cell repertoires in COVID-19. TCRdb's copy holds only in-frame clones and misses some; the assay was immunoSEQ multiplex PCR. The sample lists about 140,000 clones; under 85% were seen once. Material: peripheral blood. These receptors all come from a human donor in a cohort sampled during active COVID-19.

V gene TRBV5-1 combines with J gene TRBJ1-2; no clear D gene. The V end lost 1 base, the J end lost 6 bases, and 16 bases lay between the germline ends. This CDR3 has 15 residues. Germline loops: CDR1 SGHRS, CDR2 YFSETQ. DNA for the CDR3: TGCGCCAGCAGCTTGAGTTCGGGAATGGTGGATGGCTACACCTTC. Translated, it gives CASSLSSGMVDGYTF. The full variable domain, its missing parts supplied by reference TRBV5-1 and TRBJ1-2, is KAGVTQTPRYLIKTRGQQVTLSCSPISGHRSVSWYQQTPGQGLQFLFEYFSETQRNKGNFPGRFSGRQFSNSRSEMNVSTLELGDSALYLCASSLSSGMVDGYTFGSGTRLTVV.

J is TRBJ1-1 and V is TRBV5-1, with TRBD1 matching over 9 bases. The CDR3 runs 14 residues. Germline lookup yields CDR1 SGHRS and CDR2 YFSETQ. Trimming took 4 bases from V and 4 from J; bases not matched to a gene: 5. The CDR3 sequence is CASSGSQGATEAFF. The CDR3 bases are TGCGCCAGCAGCGGATCACAGGGGGCCACTGAAGCTTTCTTT.

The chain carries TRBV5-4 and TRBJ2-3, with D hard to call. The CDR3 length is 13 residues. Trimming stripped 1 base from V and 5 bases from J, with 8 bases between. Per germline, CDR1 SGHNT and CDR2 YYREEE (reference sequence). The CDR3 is CASSLFAVDTQYF. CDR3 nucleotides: TGTGCCAGCAGCTTGTTTGCGGTAGATACGCAGTATTTT.

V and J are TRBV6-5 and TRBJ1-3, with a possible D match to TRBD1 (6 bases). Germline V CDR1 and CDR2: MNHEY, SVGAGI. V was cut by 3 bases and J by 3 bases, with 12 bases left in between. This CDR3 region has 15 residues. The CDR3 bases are TGTGCCAGCAGTTATAGTTCAGGGGTTGGAAACACCATATATTTT. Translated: CASSYSSGVGNTIYF.

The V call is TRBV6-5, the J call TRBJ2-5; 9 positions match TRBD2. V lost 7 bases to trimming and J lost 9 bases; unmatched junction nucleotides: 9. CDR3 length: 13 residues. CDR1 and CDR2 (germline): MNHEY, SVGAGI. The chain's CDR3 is CASTPGTSSSQYF. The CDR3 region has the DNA TGTGCCAGCACTCCCGGGACTAGCTCGTCCCAGTACTTC.

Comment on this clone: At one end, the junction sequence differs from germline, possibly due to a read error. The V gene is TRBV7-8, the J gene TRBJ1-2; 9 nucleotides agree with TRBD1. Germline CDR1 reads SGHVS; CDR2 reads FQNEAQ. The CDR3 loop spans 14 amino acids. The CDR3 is CASSPTGQGPVTRF. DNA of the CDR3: TGTGCCAGCAGCCCCACGGGACAGGGTCCGGTAACCCGCTTC.

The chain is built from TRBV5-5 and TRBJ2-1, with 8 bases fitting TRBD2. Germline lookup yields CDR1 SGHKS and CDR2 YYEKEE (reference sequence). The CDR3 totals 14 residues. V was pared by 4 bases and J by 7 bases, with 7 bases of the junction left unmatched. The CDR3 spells CASSEGLGANEQFF. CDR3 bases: TGTGCCAGCAGCGAGGGACTAGGGGCGAATGAGCAGTTCTTC.

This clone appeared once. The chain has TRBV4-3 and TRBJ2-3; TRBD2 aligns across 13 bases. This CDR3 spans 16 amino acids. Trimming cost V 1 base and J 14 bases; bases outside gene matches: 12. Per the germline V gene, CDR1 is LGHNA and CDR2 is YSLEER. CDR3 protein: CASSQGTGTSGAQRYF. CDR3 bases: TGCGCCAGCAGCCAAGGCACCGGGACTAGCGGGGCCCAAAGGTATTTT.

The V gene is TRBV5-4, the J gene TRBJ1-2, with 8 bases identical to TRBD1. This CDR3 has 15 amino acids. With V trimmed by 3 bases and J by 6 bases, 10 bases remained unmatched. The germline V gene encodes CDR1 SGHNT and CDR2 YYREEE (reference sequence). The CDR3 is CASSSIRQGRHGYTF. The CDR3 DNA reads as TGTGCCAGCAGCTCTATACGACAGGGGAGGCATGGCTACACCTTC.

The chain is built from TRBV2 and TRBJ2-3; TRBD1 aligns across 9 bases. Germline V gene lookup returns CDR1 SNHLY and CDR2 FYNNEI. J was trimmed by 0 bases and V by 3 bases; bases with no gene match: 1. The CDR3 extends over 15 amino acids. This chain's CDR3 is CASSDGQGSTDTQYF. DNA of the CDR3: TGTGCCAGCAGTGATGGACAGGGGAGCACAGATACGCAGTATTTT.

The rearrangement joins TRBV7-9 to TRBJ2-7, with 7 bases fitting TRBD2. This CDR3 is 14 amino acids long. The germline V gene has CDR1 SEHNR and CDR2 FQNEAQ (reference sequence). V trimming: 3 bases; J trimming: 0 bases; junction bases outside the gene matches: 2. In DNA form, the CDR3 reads TGTGCCAGCAGCTTGGGGGGGGTCTCCTACGAGCAGTACTTC. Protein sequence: CASSLGGVSYEQYF.

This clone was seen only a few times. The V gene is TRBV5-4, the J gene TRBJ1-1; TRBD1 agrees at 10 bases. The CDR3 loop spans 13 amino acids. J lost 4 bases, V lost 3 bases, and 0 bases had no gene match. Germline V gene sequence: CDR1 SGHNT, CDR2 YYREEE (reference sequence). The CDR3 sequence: CASSWTGGTEAFF. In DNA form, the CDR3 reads TGTGCCAGCAGCTGGACAGGGGGCACTGAAGCTTTCTTT.

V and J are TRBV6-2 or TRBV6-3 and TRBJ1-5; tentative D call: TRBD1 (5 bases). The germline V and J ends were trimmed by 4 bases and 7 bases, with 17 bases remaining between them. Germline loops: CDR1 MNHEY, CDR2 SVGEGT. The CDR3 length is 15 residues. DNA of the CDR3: TGTGCCAGCAGTTCGGACGTGGGGCGTGGGCAGCCCCAGCATTTT. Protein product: CASSSDVGRGQPQHF.

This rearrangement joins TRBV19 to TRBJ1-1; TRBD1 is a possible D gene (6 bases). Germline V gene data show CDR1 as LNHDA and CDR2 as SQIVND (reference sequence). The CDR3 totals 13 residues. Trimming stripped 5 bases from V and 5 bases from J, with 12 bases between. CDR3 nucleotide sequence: TGTGCCAGTAGTCTAAGACAGGCGACTGAAGCTTTCTTT. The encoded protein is CASSLRQATEAFF. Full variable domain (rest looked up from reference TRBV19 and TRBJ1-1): DGGITQSPKYLFRKEGQNVTLSCEQNLNHDAMYWYRQDPGQGLRLIYYSQIVNDFQKGDIAEGYSVSREKKESFPLTVTSAQKNPTAFYLCASSLRQATEAFFGQGTRLTVV.

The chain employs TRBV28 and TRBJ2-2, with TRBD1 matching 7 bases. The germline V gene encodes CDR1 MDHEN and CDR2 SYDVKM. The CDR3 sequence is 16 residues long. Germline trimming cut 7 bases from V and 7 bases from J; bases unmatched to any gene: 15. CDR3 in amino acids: CASTLGTGASSGELFF. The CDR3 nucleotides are TGTGCCAGCACCCTCGGTACAGGGGCTTCTAGCGGGGAGCTGTTTTTT. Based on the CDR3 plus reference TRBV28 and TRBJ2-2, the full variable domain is DVKVTQSSRYLVKRTGEKVFLECVQDMDHENMFWYRQDPGLGLRLIYFSYDVKMKEKGDIPEGYSVSREKKERFSLILESASTNQTSMYLCASTLGTGASSGELFFGEGSRLTVL.

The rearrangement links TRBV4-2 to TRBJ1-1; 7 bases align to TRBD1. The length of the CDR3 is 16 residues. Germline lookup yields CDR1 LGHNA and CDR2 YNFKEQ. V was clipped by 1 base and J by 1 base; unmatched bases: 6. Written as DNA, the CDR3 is TGTGCCAGCAGCCAAGGATCCACAGGGGCGAACACTGAAGCTTTCTTT. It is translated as CASSQGSTGANTEAFF.

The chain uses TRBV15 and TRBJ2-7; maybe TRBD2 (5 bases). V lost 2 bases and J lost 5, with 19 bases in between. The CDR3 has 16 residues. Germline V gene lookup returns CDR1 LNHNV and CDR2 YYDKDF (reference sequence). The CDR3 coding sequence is TGTGCCACCAGCAGAACCCGGGGTGGTTGGTCGGACGAGCAGTACTTC. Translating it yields CATSRTRGGWSDEQYF.

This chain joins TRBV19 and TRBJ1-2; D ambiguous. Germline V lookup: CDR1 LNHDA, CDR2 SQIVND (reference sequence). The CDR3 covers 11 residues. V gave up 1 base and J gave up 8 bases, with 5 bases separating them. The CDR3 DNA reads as TGTGCCAGTAGTATAGGTAGCGGCTACACCTTC. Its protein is CASSIGSGYTF.

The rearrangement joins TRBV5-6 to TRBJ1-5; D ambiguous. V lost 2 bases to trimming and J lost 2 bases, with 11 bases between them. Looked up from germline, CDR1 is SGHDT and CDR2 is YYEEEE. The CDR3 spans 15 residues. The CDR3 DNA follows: TGTGCCAGCAGCTTCTACCAGGTCCGCAATCAGCCCCAGCATTTT. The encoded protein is CASSFYQVRNQPQHF.

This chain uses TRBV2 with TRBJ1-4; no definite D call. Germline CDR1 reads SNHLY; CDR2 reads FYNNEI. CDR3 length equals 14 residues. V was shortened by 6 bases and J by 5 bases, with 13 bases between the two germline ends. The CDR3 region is CASRRGRFNEKLFF. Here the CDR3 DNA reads TGTGCCAGCAGGAGAGGCCGGTTCAATGAAAAACTGTTTTTT. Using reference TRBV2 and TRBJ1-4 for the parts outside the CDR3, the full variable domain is EPEVTQTPSHQVTQMGQEVILRCVPISNHLYFYWYRQILGQKVEFLVSFYNNEISEKSEIFDDQFSVERPDGSNFTLKIRSTKLEDSAMYFCASRRGRFNEKLFFGSGTQLSVL.

In nucleotides, the CDR3 is TGTGCCAGCGCTTCCAGGACAATGTACGAGCAGTACTTC. Protein product: CASASRTMYEQYF. The chain couples TRBV6-5 to TRBJ2-7; a possible D gene is TRBD1 (5 bases). CDR3 length equals 13 residues. Trimming shortened V by 8 bases and J by 4 bases, and 15 bases separated the two germline ends. In germline, CDR1 is MNHEY, CDR2 SVGAGI.